The 15 T cell receptor beta chains below come from one sample, sequenced in a study of T-cell memory formation after mild COVID-19. Each CDR3 protein is one row after TCRdb ran MiXCR on the 5' RACE reads. The profile shows 110,000 or so distinct CDR3 sequences, about 18% of them singletons. The sequenced sample was PBMCs or a T cell subset sorted from them (not recorded which). The receptors were gathered from a man aged 18 to 35 who had mild COVID-19 (a few samples of this study predate the infection). Cell type and time point are not known.

The CDR3 bases are TGCAGGACCGACAGGCCTAACTATGGCTACACCTTC. Translation gives CRTDRPNYGYTF. This chain joins TRBV20-1 and TRBJ1-2, with D perhaps TRBD1 (6 bases). Germline V gene sequence: CDR1 DFQATT, CDR2 SNEGSKA (reference sequence). The CDR3 totals 12 residues.

This clonotype came up a few times. The J gene is TRBJ1-1, the V gene TRBV20-1, with a possible D match to TRBD1 (5 bases). The ends were cut back, 2 bases at V and 1 base at J, with 5 bases in the middle. CDR1 DFQATT and CDR2 SNEGSKA come from the germline V gene (reference sequence). The CDR3 is 12 residues long. CDR3 nucleotide sequence: TGCAGTGCTAGACAGGGGAACACTGAAGCTTTCTTT. It codes for CSARQGNTEAFF.

The chain couples TRBV18 to TRBJ2-4; no definite D call. The CDR3 is made up of 13 amino acids. V was pared by 0 bases and J by 8 bases, with 8 bases between. Germline V CDR1 and CDR2: KGHSH, LQKENI. This CDR3 reads CASSPPSIDIQYF. In DNA, the CDR3 is TGTGCCAGCTCACCACCTAGCATTGACATTCAGTACTTC.

This chain joins TRBV7-9 and TRBJ1-1, with a weak D call TRBD1 (6 bases). Germline V gene lookup returns CDR1 SEHNR and CDR2 FQNEAQ (reference sequence). Trimming stripped 3 bases from V and 5 bases from J, with 13 bases between. This CDR3 comprises 14 residues. CDR3 in DNA: TGTGCCAGCAGCTTCCAGGGGCGAACGACTGAAGCTTTCTTT. This translates into CASSFQGRTTEAFF.

V usage is TRBV3-1 and J usage is TRBJ2-2; D remains unclear. V dropped 1 base and J dropped 4 bases, with 7 bases sitting between them. Germline V gene data show CDR1 as LGHDT and CDR2 as YNNKEL (reference sequence). This CDR3 is 14 amino acids long. The CDR3 here is CASSQVGSTGELFF. The CDR3 DNA is TGTGCCAGCAGCCAAGTCGGCAGCACCGGGGAGCTGTTTTTT.

CDR3 sequence (DNA): TGCGCCAGCAGCTCGACCAAGGGGAAACAAGAGACCCAGTACTTC. Residues: CASSSTKGKQETQYF. This chain uses TRBV5-1 with TRBJ2-5, with a tentative D call TRBD1 (5 bases). The CDR3 has 15 residues. Germline loops: CDR1 SGHRS, CDR2 YFSETQ. Trimming took off 3 bases at V and 2 bases at J, with 14 bases between the two ends.

This clonotype has ten or more counts. J is TRBJ2-4 and V is TRBV7-8; D may be TRBD2 (6 bases). The CDR3 consists of 14 residues. V was clipped by 2 bases and J by 6 bases, with 11 bases between them. The germline CDR1 and CDR2 sequences are SGHVS and FQNEAQ. The chain's CDR3 is CASSLWRDGNIQYF. The CDR3 nucleotides are TGTGCCAGCAGCTTATGGCGGGACGGAAACATTCAGTACTTC.

The chain combines TRBV6-5 with TRBJ1-1; TRBD1 agrees at 7 bases. V lost 7 bases to trimming and J lost 11 bases; unmatched junction nucleotides: 13. Germline V gene sequence: CDR1 MNHEY, CDR2 SVGAGI. There are 13 residues in the CDR3. The CDR3 spells CASKTPVQGWAFF. CDR3 sequence (DNA): TGTGCCAGCAAAACCCCCGTACAGGGGTGGGCTTTCTTT.

The chain joins TRBV6-1 to TRBJ1-1; TRBD1 aligns across 9 bases. The CDR3 has 13 amino acids. CDR1 and CDR2 (germline): MNHNS, SASEGT. The trim removed 10 bases at V and 3 bases at J, leaving 6 bases unmatched. The chain's CDR3 is CATRTGVYTEAFF. The CDR3 DNA reads TGTGCCACCCGGACAGGGGTGTACACTGAAGCTTTCTTT.

This clonotype was seen more than once but under ten times. The rearrangement joins TRBV7-9 to TRBJ1-4; 8 nucleotides match TRBD1. Looked up from germline, CDR1 is SEHNR and CDR2 is FQNEAQ (reference sequence). The CDR3 spans 15 residues. V shed 5 bases and J 7 bases; nucleotides not matched to a gene: 9. Here the CDR3 reads CASSPTQGGFEKLFF. The CDR3 DNA reads as TGTGCCAGCAGCCCGACACAGGGGGGATTTGAAAAACTGTTTTTT.

This clonotype was observed a handful of times. The chain recombines TRBV2 with TRBJ2-6; possibly TRBD1 or TRBD2 for D (6 bases each). CDR1 SNHLY and CDR2 FYNNEI come from the germline V gene. The CDR3 sequence is 16 residues long. V dropped 5 bases and J dropped 1 base, with 12 bases sitting between them. The CDR3 DNA sequence: TGTGCCAGCAGTTTAACAGGGAGGTCTGGGGCCAACGTCCTGACTTTC. Translated, it gives CASSLTGRSGANVLTF.

This clonotype has more than one count but fewer than ten. The V and J genes are TRBV6-5 and TRBJ2-2; D gene ambiguous. CDR3 length equals 16 residues. Trimming stripped 6 bases from V and 2 bases from J, with 16 bases between. Looked up from germline, CDR1 is MNHEY and CDR2 is SVGAGI. CDR3 DNA sequence: TGTGCCAGCAGCCTCGAGATAGTAGCTAACACCGGGGAGCTGTTTTTT. Residues: CASSLEIVANTGELFF.

This clonotype showed up just a few times. The V call is TRBV5-1, the J call TRBJ1-1, with D unclear. From germline, CDR1 is SGHRS and CDR2 YFSETQ. The CDR3 extends over 14 amino acids. V lost 5 bases, J lost 3 bases, and 14 bases lay in between. In DNA form, the CDR3 reads TGCGCCAGCAGTTCCCTTTCAGGACACACTGAAGCTTTCTTT. Its protein product is CASSSLSGHTEAFF.

There are a few counts of this clonotype. The chain is built from TRBV5-1 and TRBJ2-1, with D tentatively TRBD1 (6 bases). Deletions cut 0 bases from V and 10 bases from J, with 17 bases between. The CDR3 is made up of 15 amino acids. Germline CDR1 SGHRS, CDR2 YFSETQ. The CDR3 is CASSLGLFGQYEQFF. The CDR3 coding sequence is TGCGCCAGCAGCTTGGGGCTATTCGGACAGTACGAGCAGTTCTTC. The complete variable domain, with remaining parts taken from reference TRBV5-1 and TRBJ2-1, reads KAGVTQTPRYLIKTRGQQVTLSCSPISGHRSVSWYQQTPGQGLQFLFEYFSETQRNKGNFPGRFSGRQFSNSRSEMNVSTLELGDSALYLCASSLGLFGQYEQFFGPGTRLTVL.

The chain has TRBV20-1 and TRBJ1-2, with D hard to call. The CDR3 is 12 amino acids. With 6 bases removed from V and 0 bases from J, the gap between germline ends came to 8 bases. Germline values: CDR1 DFQATT, CDR2 SNEGSKA (reference sequence). CDR3 nucleotide sequence: TGCAGTGCCACCGGGGCTAACTATGGCTACACCTTC. It yields the protein CSATGANYGYTF.